The 2 T cell receptor beta chains below all came from one sample that was sequenced in a study of T cell changes during pregnancy in multiple sclerosis. The data were produced by immunoSEQ multiplex PCR, yet TCRdb's version contains in-frame clones alone and is incomplete. The data contain tens of thousands of clones, around 89% of them singletons. Sequences were derived from CD4+ T cells from peripheral blood mononuclear cells, sampled in the first trimester of pregnancy. These TCRs come from a female donor with multiple sclerosis, enrolled in a pregnancy study.

The genes are TRBV27 and TRBJ1-2; weak D call: TRBD1 (5 bases). Germline CDR1 and CDR2: MNHEY and SMNVEV (reference sequence). Deletions cut 7 bases from V and 4 bases from J, with 10 bases between. The CDR3 contains 12 residues. In DNA form, the CDR3 reads TGTGCCAGCATGGGGCTGACCTATGGCTACACCTTC. Amino acids: CASMGLTYGYTF.

The chain employs TRBV18 and TRBJ1-2, with D tentatively TRBD1 (6 bases). The germline V gene encodes CDR1 KGHSH and CDR2 LQKENI. Deletions cut 6 bases from V and 7 bases from J, with 15 bases between. The CDR3 totals 13 residues. CDR3 DNA sequence: TGTGCCAGCTCCCCGACAGGCGCCCCTGGCTACACCTTC. Protein sequence: CASSPTGAPGYTF.